This T cell receptor beta chain was recorded in a study of regulatory T cells in long-lasting Graves disease. Study observations and caveats: Accuracy was perhaps lowered by the small sample size.

iRepertoire HTBI primers and Arm-PCR of CDR3 regions built TCR beta libraries. MiXCR, run by TCRdb on the multiplex PCR reads, gives a single entry per CDR3 protein. The table has 350,000 to 500,000 distinct CDR3 sequences, about 17% seen once; the top ten hold approximately 11%. With respect to this clonotype: Its matching antigen is unknown.

The germline CDR1 and CDR2 sequences are LNHDA and SQIVND (reference sequence). Trimming left V 8 bases short and J 8 bases short, with 15 bases between. CDR3 length equals 12 residues. Noted time point: newly diagnosed GD, antithyroid drugs for less than 3 months. Isolated PBMC RNA provided the starting material for the TCR library. The sample was also reused in another study, on T cells in Graves' hyperthyroidism and ophthalmopathy. That paper states: Over 18 months, lack of ophthalmopathy progression marked Graves' hyperthyroidism as stable.

This receptor was identified in a woman in her 30s with Graves disease. J is TRBJ1-1 and V is TRBV19; the D is unclear. The input for sequencing was peripheral blood mononuclear cells (PBMCs), taken at new diagnosis, from a patient treated with antithyroid drugs. The CDR3 nucleotides are TGTGCCAGTTCCGTAGCGGGGTTGGAAGCTTTCTTT. Translation gives CASSVAGLEAFF.